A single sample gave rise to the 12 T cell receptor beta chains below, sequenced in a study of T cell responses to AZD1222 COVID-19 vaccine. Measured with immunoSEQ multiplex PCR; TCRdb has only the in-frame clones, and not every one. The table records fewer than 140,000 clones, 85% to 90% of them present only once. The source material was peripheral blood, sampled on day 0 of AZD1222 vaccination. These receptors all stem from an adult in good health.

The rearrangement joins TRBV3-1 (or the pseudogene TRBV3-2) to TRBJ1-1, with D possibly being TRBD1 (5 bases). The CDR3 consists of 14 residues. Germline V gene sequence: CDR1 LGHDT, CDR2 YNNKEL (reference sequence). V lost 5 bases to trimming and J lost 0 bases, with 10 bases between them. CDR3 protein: CASSDGTMNTEAFF. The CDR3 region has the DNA TGTGCCAGCAGCGACGGGACTATGAACACTGAAGCTTTCTTT.

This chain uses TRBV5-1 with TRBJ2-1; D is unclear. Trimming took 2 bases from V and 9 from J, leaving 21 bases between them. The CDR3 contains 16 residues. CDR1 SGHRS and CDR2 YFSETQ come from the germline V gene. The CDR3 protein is CASSFMLNPDSGEQFF. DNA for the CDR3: TGCGCCAGCAGCTTTATGCTCAACCCTGATTCTGGTGAGCAGTTCTTC. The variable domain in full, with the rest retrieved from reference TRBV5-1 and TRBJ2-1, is KAGVTQTPRYLIKTRGQQVTLSCSPISGHRSVSWYQQTPGQGLQFLFEYFSETQRNKGNFPGRFSGRQFSNSRSEMNVSTLELGDSALYLCASSFMLNPDSGEQFFGPGTRLTVL.

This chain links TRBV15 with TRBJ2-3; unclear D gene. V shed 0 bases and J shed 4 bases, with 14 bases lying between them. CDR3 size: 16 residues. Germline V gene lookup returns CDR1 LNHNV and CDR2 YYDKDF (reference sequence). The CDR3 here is CATSRDPAMVADTQYF. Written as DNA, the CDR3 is TGTGCCACCAGCAGAGATCCCGCAATGGTAGCAGATACGCAGTATTTT. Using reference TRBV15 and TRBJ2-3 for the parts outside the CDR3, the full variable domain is DAMVIQNPRYQVTQFGKPVTLSCSQTLNHNVMYWYQQKSSQAPKLLFHYYDKDFNNEADTPDNFQSRRPNTSFCFLDIRSPGLGDTAMYLCATSRDPAMVADTQYFGPGTRLTVL.

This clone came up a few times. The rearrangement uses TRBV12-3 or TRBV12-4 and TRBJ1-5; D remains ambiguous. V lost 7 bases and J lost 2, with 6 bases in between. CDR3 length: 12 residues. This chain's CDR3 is CASTDGNQPQHF. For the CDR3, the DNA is TGTGCCAGCACGGACGGCAATCAGCCCCAGCATTTT.

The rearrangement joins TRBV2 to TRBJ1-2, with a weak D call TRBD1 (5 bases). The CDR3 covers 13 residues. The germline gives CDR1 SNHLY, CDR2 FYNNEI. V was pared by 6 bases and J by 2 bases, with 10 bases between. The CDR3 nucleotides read TGTGCCAGCAGGGGCGGGGCAAACTATGGCTACACCTTC. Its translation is CASRGGANYGYTF.

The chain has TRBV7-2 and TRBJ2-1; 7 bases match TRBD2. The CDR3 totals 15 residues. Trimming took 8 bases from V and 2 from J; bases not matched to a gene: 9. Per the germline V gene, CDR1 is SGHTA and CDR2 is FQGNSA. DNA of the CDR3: TGTGCCAGCCCTAGCGGCCGAGGGCCCTACAATGAGCAGTTCTTC. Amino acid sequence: CASPSGRGPYNEQFF.

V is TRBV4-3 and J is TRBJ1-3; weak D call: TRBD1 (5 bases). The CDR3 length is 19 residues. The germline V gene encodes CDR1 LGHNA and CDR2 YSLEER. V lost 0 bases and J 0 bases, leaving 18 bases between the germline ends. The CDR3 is CASSQDPDISKSSGNTIYF. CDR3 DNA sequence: TGCGCCAGCAGCCAAGATCCGGACATATCCAAGAGCTCTGGAAACACCATATATTTT.

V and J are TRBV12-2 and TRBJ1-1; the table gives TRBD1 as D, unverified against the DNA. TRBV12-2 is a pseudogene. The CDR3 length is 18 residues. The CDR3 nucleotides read TGTGCAAGTCGGCCTTGGGACAGGTCAGTAGGGATGCACACTGAAGCTTTCTTT. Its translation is CASRPWDRSVGMHTEAFF.

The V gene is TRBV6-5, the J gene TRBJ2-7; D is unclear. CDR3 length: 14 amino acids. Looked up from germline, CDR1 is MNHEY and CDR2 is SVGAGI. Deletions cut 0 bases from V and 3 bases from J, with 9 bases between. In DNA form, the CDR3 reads TGTGCCAGCAGTTACTCGTCCGAGAGCTACGAGCAGTACTTC. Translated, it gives CASSYSSESYEQYF.

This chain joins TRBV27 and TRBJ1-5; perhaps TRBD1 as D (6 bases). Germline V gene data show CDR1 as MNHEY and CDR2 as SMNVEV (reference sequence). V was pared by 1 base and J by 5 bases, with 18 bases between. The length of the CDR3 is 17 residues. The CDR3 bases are TGTGCCAGCAGTTTATGGTCTGTCAGGGGAGGAGATCAGCCCCAGCATTTT. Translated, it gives CASSLWSVRGGDQPQHF.

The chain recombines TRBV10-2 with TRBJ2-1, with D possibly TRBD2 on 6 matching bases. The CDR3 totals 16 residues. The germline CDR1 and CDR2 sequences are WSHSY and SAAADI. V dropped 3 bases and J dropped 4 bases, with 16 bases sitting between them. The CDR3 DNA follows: TGCGCCAGCAGTGACTATGGAGGGAGGAGTTACAATGAGCAGTTCTTC. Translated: CASSDYGGRSYNEQFF.

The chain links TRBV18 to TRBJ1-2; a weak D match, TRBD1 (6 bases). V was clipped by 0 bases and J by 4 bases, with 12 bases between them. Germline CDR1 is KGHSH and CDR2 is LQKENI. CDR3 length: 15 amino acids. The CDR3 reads CASSPPQGPVYGYTF. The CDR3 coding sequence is TGTGCCAGCTCACCACCGCAGGGGCCAGTCTATGGCTACACCTTC.